This note documents a single T cell receptor beta chain sequence. The target of this receptor is not known. Base qualities are not provided; no much larger clone lies one nucleotide away. Participants in the prospective study were aged roughly 18 to 95 years, lived in approximately 26 United States geographic areas, and enrolled through a virtual design. In the prospective study, cohorts were assigned on the basis of participant-reported clinical history obtained from a screening survey and a study questionnaire. ImmuneRACE Cohort 3 recovered participants were defined by two consecutive negative NP/OP PCR tests, healthcare professional clearance, or symptom resolution. Each participant in the prospective study had whole blood, serum and a nasopharyngeal or oropharyngeal swab collected by mobile phlebotomists. Additional blood draws and questionnaires over an approximately 2-month period could optionally be provided by prospective study participants. Prospective study blood samples were shipped either frozen or at room temperature before DNA extraction.

Trimming removed 2 bases from V and 5 bases from J, leaving 11 bases between the germline ends. The germline V gene sets CDR1 to SGHRS and CDR2 to YFSETQ. Including the terminal cysteine and phenylalanine, the CDR3 comprises 14 residues. The entry retains the CDR3 DNA only, 42 bases that are in frame from base 1. TCRbeta CDR3 regions were amplified from genomic DNA by means of the immunoSEQ Assay, a bias-controlled multiplex PCR. Regarding the original processing steps: The number of nucleated cells in each sample was estimated by amplification of reference gene primers within the assay. To quantify the absolute abundance of each unique TCRbeta CDR3 rearrangement, sequence reads were collapsed and filtered. For each sample, productive Simpson clonality was calculated as the square root of Simpson's diversity index across productive rearrangements. Entries here come from immuneACCESS through TCRdb and include only in-frame sequences with V and J called. Some clones fail to appear in such tables; in the studies checked, an unresolved V gene covers under half of the shortfall, and the cause of the remainder is unknown. Clonal size and the V and J genes are those of that table, whereas D and trimming came from the DNA. The sample profile shows around 400,000 clones; under 85% of them were found once. The top ten constitute around 5% of the sample.

This sample is part of a study of blood T cell repertoires in COVID-19 (dated by TCRdb to the early 2020s). At the level of the whole study: Collaborator samples came from the United States, Italy and Spain and covered acute and convalescent phases of COVID-19. Samples were obtained from the ongoing ImmuneRACE study (first 160 participants) and from over 1,000 subjects provided by 6 global collaborators. Subjects who had been exposed to COVID-19, were actively infected with it, or had recovered from it provided the deeply sampled blood TCRbeta repertoires that made up the dataset. HLA class I and class II types, where available, came from metadata supplied by the sample provider rather than from assay-based typing. The sample metadata nearly always contained a de-identified subject ID, COVID-19 status, age in years and sex. The prospective study material was composed of cDNA or gDNA derived from T cells, B-cell-depleted T cells, or PBMCs. A freely available public database, intended as a resource for researchers studying the immune response to SARS-CoV-2, is where the repertoires were released. Broader findings and caveats from the paper: Clinical and demographic metadata were provided uncurated, with the amount varying by source and participant.

The sample comprised PBMCs or T cells enriched from blood (not recorded which). The receptor's source is a woman aged 45-65 years who had recovered from COVID-19. The chain is made from TRBV5-1 and TRBJ2-1; the D gene is possibly TRBD1, with 5 bases matching. The CDR3 region reads CASSFTWGNNEQFF. The nucleotides are TGCGCCAGCAGCTTTACCTGGGGCAACAATGAGCAGTTCTTC.